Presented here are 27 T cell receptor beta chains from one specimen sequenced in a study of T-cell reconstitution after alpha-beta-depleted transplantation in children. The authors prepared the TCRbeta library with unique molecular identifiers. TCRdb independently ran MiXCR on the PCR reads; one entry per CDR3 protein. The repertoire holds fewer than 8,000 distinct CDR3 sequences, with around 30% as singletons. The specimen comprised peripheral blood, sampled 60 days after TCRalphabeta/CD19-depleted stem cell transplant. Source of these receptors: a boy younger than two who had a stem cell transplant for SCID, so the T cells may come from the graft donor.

The CDR3 nucleotides are TGTGCCAGCAGTTTACTAGGGAACACTGAAGCTTTCTTT. Translating gives CASSLLGNTEAFF. V gene TRBV27 combines with J gene TRBJ1-1, with D uncertain. Trimming took 2 bases from V and 1 from J, leaving 5 bases between them. The germline V gene has CDR1 MNHEY and CDR2 SMNVEV (reference sequence). CDR3 length: 13 amino acids.

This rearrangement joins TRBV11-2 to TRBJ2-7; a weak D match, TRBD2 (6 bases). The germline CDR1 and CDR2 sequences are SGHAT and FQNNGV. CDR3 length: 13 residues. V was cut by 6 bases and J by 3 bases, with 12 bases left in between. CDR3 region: CASSTSRLYEQYF. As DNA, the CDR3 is TGTGCCAGCAGTACTAGCCGGCTCTACGAGCAGTACTTC.

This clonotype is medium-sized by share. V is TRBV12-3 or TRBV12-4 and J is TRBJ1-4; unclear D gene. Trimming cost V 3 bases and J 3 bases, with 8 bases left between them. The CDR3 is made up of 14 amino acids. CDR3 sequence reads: CASSFEQANEKLFF. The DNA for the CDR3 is TGTGCCAGCAGTTTTGAGCAGGCTAATGAAAAACTGTTTTTT.

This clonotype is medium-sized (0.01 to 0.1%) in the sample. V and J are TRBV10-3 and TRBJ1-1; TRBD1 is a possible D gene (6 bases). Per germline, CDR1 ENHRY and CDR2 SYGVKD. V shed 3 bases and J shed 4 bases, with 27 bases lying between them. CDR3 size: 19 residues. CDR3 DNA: TGTGCCATCAGTGACCCATATCGATGGTACCGGGGGGCGAGCACTGAAGCTTTCTTT. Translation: CAISDPYRWYRGASTEAFF.

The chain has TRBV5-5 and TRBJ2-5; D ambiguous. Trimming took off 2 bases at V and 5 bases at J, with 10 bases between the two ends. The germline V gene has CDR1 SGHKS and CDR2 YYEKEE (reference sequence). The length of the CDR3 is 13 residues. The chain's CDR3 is CASSLGWMETQYF. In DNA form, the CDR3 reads TGTGCCAGCAGCTTAGGTTGGATGGAGACCCAGTACTTC.

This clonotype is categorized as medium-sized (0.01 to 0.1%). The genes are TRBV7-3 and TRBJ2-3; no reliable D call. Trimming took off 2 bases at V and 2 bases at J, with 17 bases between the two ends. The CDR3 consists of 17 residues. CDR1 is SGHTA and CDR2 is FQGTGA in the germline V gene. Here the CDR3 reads CASSLRAGPPATDTQYF. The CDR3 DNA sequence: TGTGCCAGCAGCTTACGCGCCGGGCCCCCGGCCACAGATACGCAGTATTTT.

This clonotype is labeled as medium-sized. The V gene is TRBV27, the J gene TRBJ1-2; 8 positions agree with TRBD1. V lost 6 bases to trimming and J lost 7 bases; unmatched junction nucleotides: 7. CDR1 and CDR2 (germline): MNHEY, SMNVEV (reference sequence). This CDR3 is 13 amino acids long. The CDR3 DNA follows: TGTGCCAGCAGGGACAGGGCCGGAGGTGGCTACACCTTC. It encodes CASRDRAGGGYTF.

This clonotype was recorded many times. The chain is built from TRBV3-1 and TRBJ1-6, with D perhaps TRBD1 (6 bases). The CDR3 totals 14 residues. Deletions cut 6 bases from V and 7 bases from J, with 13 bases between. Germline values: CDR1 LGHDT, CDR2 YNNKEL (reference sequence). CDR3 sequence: CASRYGTPNSPLHF. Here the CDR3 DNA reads TGTGCCAGCAGGTATGGGACACCGAATTCACCCCTCCACTTT. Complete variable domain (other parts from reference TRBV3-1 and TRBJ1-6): DTAVSQTPKYLVTQMGNDKSIKCEQNLGHDTMYWYKQDSKKFLKIMFSYNNKELIINETVPNRFSPKSPDKAHLNLHINSLELGDSAVYFCASRYGTPNSPLHFGNGTRLTVT.

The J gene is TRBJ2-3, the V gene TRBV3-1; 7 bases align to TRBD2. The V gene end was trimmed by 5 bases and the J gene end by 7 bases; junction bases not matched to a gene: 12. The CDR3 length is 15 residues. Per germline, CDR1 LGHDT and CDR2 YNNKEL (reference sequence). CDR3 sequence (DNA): TGTGCCAGCAGCTCTACCCGGCGGGAGAGGAATACGCAGTATTTT. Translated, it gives CASSSTRRERNTQYF.

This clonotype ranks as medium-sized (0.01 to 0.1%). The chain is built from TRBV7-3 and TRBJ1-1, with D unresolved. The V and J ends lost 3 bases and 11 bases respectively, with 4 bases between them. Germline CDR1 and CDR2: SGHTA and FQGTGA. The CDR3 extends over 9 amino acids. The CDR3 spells CASSFRAFF. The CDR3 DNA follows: TGTGCCAGCAGCTTTAGGGCTTTCTTT.

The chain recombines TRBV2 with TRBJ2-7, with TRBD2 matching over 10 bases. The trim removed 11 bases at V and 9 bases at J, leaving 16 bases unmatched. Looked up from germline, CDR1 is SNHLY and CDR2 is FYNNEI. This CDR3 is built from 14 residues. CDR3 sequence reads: CAGSAGLAGVGQYF. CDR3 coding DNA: TGTGCCGGGTCGGCGGGCCTAGCGGGAGTGGGGCAGTACTTC.

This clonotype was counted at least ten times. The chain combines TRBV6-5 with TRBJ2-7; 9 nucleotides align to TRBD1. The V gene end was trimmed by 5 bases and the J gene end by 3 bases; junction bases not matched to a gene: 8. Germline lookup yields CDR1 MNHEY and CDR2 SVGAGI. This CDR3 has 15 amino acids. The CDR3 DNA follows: TGTGCCAGCAGTACAGGGGACAGGGCGTACTACGAGCAGTACTTC. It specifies CASSTGDRAYYEQYF.

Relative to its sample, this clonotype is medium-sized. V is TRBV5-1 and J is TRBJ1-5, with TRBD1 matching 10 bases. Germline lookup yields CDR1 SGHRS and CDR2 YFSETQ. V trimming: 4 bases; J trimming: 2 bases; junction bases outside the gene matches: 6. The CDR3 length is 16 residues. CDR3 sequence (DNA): TGCGCCAGCAGCCCGGGACAGGGGAGGGGCAATCAGCCCCAGCATTTT. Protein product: CASSPGQGRGNQPQHF.

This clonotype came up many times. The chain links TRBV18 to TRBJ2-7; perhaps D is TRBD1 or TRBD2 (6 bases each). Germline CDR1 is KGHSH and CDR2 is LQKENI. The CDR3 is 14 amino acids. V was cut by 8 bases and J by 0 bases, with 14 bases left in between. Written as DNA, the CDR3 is TGTGCCAGCCGTACGGGGGCCGGCTCCTACGAGCAGTACTTC. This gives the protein CASRTGAGSYEQYF. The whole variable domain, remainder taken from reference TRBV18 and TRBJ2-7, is NAGVMQNPRHLVRRRGQEARLRCSPMKGHSHVYWYRQLPEEGLKFMVYLQKENIIDESGMPKERFSAEFPKEGPSILRIQQVVRGDSAAYFCASRTGAGSYEQYFGPGTRLTVT.

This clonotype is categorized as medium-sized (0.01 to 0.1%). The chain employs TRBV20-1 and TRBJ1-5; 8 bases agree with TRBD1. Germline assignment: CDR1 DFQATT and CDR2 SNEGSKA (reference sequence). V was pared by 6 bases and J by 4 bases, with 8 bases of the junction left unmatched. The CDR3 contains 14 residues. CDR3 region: CSALDREVNQPQHF. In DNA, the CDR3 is TGCAGTGCCCTGGACAGGGAAGTAAATCAGCCCCAGCATTTT.

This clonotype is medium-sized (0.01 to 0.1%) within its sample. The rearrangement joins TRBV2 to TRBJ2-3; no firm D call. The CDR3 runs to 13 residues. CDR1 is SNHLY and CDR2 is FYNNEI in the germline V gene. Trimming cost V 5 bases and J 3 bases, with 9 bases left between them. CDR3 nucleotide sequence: TGTGCCAGCAGTCCTTACAGAACAGATACGCAGTATTTT. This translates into CASSPYRTDTQYF.

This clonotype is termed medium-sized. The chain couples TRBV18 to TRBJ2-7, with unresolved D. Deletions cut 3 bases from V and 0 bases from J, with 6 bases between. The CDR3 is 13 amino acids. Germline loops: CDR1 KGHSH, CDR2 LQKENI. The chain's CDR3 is CASSPTFSYEQYF. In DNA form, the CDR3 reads TGTGCCAGCTCACCTACCTTCTCCTACGAGCAGTACTTC.

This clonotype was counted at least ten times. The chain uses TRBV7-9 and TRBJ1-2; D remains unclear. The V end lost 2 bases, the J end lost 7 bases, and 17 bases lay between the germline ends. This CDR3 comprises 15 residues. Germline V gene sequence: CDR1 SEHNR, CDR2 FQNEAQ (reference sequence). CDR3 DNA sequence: TGTGCCAGCAGCTTAACCCCGGGCTCTTGGCTTGGCTACACCTTC. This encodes CASSLTPGSWLGYTF.

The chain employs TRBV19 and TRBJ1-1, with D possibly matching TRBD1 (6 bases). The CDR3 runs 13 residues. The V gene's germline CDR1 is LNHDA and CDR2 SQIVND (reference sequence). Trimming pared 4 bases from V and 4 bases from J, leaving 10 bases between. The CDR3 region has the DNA TGTGCCAGTAGTAGGGGGCAAGTCACTGAAGCTTTCTTT. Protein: CASSRGQVTEAFF. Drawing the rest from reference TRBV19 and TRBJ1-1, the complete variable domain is DGGITQSPKYLFRKEGQNVTLSCEQNLNHDAMYWYRQDPGQGLRLIYYSQIVNDFQKGDIAEGYSVSREKKESFPLTVTSAQKNPTAFYLCASSRGQVTEAFFGQGTRLTVV.

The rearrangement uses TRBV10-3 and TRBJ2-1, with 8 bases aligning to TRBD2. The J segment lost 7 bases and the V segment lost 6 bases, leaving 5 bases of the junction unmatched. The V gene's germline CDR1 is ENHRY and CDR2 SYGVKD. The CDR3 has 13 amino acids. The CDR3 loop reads CAIRGLAANEQFF. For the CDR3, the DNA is TGTGCCATCAGAGGACTAGCTGCGAATGAGCAGTTCTTC.

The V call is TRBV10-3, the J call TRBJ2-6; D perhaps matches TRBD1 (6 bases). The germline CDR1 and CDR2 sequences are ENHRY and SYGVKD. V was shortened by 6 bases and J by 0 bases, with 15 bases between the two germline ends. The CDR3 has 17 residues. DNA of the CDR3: TGTGCCATCAGCAAGACAGGACTTTCCTCTGGGGCCAACGTCCTGACTTTC. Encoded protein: CAISKTGLSSGANVLTF.

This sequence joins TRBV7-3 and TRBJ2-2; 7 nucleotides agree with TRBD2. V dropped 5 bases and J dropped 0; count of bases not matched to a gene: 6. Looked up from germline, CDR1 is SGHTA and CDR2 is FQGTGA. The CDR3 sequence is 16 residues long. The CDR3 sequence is CASSPGGWANTGELFF. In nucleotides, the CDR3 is TGTGCCAGCAGCCCGGGGGGTTGGGCGAACACCGGGGAGCTGTTTTTT.

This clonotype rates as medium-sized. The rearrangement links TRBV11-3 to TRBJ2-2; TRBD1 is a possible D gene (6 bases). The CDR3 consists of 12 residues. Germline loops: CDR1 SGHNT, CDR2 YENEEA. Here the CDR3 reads CVPAEGVGELFF. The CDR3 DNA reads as TGTGTCCCCGCCGAGGGGGTCGGGGAGCTGTTTTTT.

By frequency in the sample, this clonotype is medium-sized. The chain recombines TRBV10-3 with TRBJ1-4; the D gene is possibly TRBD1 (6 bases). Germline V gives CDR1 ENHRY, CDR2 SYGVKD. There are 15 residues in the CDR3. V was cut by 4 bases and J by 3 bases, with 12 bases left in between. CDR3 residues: CAISVQGPSNEKLFF. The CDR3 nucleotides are TGTGCCATCAGTGTTCAGGGGCCATCTAATGAAAAACTGTTTTTT.

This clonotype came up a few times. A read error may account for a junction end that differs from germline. In nucleotides, the CDR3 is TGTGCCAGCAGCTACTCGAAACAGGGCTATGGCTACACCTTC. It is translated as CASSYSKQGYGYTF. The chain couples TRBV6-5 to TRBJ1-2; TRBD1 might be the D (6 bases). Germline loops: CDR1 MNHEY, CDR2 SVGAGI. The CDR3 is made up of 14 amino acids.

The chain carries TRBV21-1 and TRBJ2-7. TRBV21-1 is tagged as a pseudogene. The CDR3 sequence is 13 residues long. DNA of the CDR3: TGTGCCAGCAAACGGTACAGCTCCTACGAGCAGTACTTC. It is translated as CASKRYSSYEQYF.

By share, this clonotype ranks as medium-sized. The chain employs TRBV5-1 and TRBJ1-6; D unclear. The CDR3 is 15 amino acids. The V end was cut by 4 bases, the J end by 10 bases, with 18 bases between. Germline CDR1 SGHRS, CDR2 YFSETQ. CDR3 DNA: TGCGCCAGCAGCCATGGCGGCGGGGATGGGTCACCCCTCCACTTT. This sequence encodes CASSHGGGDGSPLHF.